A selection of T cell receptor beta chains follows, all from one sample in a study of blood T cell repertoires in COVID-19. The assay was immunoSEQ multiplex PCR, and TCRdb's table has in-frame clones only and misses some. The sample contains around 150,000 clones, 70% to 85% of which appear only once. The sequenced sample was peripheral blood. These receptors were obtained from an elderly woman with acute or convalescent COVID-19. Both conserved end residues are part of each CDR3. A D gene is named only where the DNA matches it firmly. Expanded clones get a size class; other rows say once, few or many, or leave the size out.

cdr3_length j_call d_call v_call clone_size cdr3_nt cdr3_aa
15 TRBJ1-5 TRBD1 TRBV27 . TGTGCCAGCAGTTTGCGGACAGGGGTTGATCAGCCCCAGCATTTT CASSLRTGVDQPQHF
15 TRBJ1-5 . TRBV5-1 . TGCGCCAGCAGCCCGCGGGGGACTAGCAATCAGCCCCAGCATTTT CASSPRGTSNQPQHF
15 TRBJ2-3 TRBD2 TRBV6-6 . TGTGCCAGCGGACGTAGCGGGGCCAGCACAGATACGCAGTATTTT CASGRSGASTDTQYF
13 TRBJ1-1 . TRBV9 few TGTGCCAGCAGCGCGGACAGGAACACTGAAGCTTTCTTT CASSADRNTEAFF
14 TRBJ2-3 TRBD1 TRBV7-2 . TGTGCCAGCAGCTTAAACAGGGGGCTAGATACGCAGTATTTT CASSLNRGLDTQYF
19 TRBJ2-7 TRBD2 TRBV2 . TGTGCCAGCAGGGAGTTTGGGACTAGCGGGAGGCTTTTCTCCTACGAGCAGTACTTC CASREFGTSGRLFSYEQYF
20 TRBJ2-4 TRBD2 TRBV11-2 . TGTGCCAGCAGCTTAGACTTGGCGGGAGGGACAAGTATAGCCAAAAACATTCAGTACTTC CASSLDLAGGTSIAKNIQYF
13 TRBJ2-1 . TRBV5-6 . TGTGCCAGCAGCTTGATGCAGGGCAATGAGCAGTTCTTC CASSLMQGNEQFF
15 TRBJ1-2 . TRBV6-6 . TGTGCCAGCAGTTACGGGGGCTCAGCTAACTATGGCTACACCTTC CASSYGGSANYGYTF
20 TRBJ2-2 TRBD1 TRBV10-1 . TGCGCCAGCAGCCCCGGTGGGACAGGGATTTCTAACGCGAACACCGGGGAGCTGTTTTTT CASSPGGTGISNANTGELFF
13 TRBJ2-2 . TRBV29-1 . TGCAGCGTTGTGGGGGGACAGACAAGGGAGCTGTTTTTT CSVVGGQTRELFF
16 TRBJ2-7 . TRBV7-2 . TGTGCCAGCAGCTTTGGACAGGGCGGGGGAATGTACGAGCAGTACTTC CASSFGQGGGMYEQYF
13 TRBJ1-2 . TRBV7-2 . TGTGCCAGCAGCTTAGGAGGGTTTAGTGGCTACACCTTC CASSLGGFSGYTF
15 TRBJ2-5 . TRBV6-5 . TGTGCCAGCGCTAGGAGACCCTCCTTCGGGGAGACCCAGTACTTC CASARRPSFGETQYF
19 TRBJ2-7 TRBD2 TRBV10-1 . TGCGCCAGCAGCCCAACGGGACTAGCGGAGGGGAACCTTTCCTACGAGCAGTACTTC CASSPTGLAEGNLSYEQYF